These 5 T cell receptor beta chains share one sample of origin, sequenced in a study of T cells after somatic rescue of genetic block. Using immunoSEQ multiplex PCR, the repertoire was profiled, and TCRdb retains in-frame clones only, with some absent. Here the sample spans approximately 78,000 clones, approximately 91% being singletons. The sample taken for sequencing was peripheral blood mononuclear cells (PBMCs). The receptors were gathered from a man aged 25-40 years.

The chain joins TRBV2 to TRBJ1-5; D is ambiguous. Between the trimmed V and J ends, which lost 4 bases and 7 bases, there was a span of 5 bases. The CDR3 is 11 residues long. Germline loops: CDR1 SNHLY, CDR2 FYNNEI. The CDR3 protein is CASSVRQPQHF. For the CDR3, the DNA is TGTGCCAGCAGTGTGCGGCAGCCCCAGCATTTT.

The table lists this clone with a count of one. The chain combines TRBV11-2 with TRBJ1-1; no firm D call. V was trimmed by 5 bases and J by 4 bases, leaving 11 bases between them. Germline V gene sequence: CDR1 SGHAT, CDR2 FQNNGV. The CDR3 contains 13 residues. The CDR3 spells CASSIRRGTEAFF. CDR3 DNA: TGTGCCAGCAGCATCAGGAGAGGCACTGAAGCTTTCTTT.

CDR3 sequence (DNA): TGTGCCAGCAGTATGGTGGGTAGGCCTCACGCCTACAATGAGCAGTTCTTC. Protein: CASSMVGRPHAYNEQFF. V is TRBV27 and J is TRBJ2-1; no definite D call. Germline V CDR1 and CDR2: MNHEY, SMNVEV (reference sequence). There are 17 residues in the CDR3. V lost 5 bases and J 2 bases, leaving 19 bases between the germline ends.

The table lists this clone with a count of one. The chain employs TRBV6-1 and TRBJ1-1; D unclear. V was pared by 5 bases and J by 3 bases, with 10 bases between. This CDR3 region has 13 residues. Per the germline V gene, CDR1 is MNHNS and CDR2 is SASEGT. The CDR3 loop reads CASSLVADTEAFF. The CDR3 region has the DNA TGTGCCAGCAGTTTGGTTGCCGACACTGAAGCTTTCTTT.

This clone showed up just once. The rearrangement joins TRBV18 to TRBJ1-5, with D perhaps matching TRBD1 (6 bases). The germline V gene encodes CDR1 KGHSH and CDR2 LQKENI. V was trimmed by 2 bases and J by 7 bases, leaving 18 bases between them. The CDR3 consists of 16 residues. The CDR3 region is CASSPSGGQGIQPQHF. CDR3 in DNA: TGTGCCAGCTCACCAAGCGGAGGGCAGGGGATCCAGCCCCAGCATTTT.